This T cell receptor (beta chain) was profiled in a study of cytomegalovirus exposure and HLA in healthy donors. V trimming: 6 bases; J trimming: 2 bases; junction bases outside the gene matches: 2. Germline V gene sequence: CDR1 SGHTS, CDR2 YDEGEE. The CDR3 totals 12 residues. PCR primers comprised 60 Vbeta and 13 Jbeta primers. Libraries were prepared by immunoSEQ multiplex PCR; TCRdb keeps only in-frame clonotypes and omits some of them. The table includes under 200,000 clones, 81% detected once. The receptor was derived from a man between 40 and 49 years old in good health and CMV-seropositive. This chain links TRBV5-8 with TRBJ2-7, with 7 bases lining up with TRBD1. Material for sequencing was PBMCs. CDR3 amino acids: CASTRGTYEQYF. The CDR3 DNA follows: TGTGCCAGCACCAGGGGGACCTACGAGCAGTACTTC.